This T cell receptor (beta chain) comes out of a study of shared clonotypes between healthy human individuals. Study-wide results and caveats: The donor pool, a small one, limited the genetic and exposure-history diversity represented. The expectation was that sequencing depth would affect clonotype sharing among donors.

The repertoire was sequenced with immunoSEQ multiplex PCR; TCRdb's copy has only in-frame clones and lacks some. Of about 680,000 clones in the sample, 92% were seen once. V gave up 3 bases and J gave up 4 bases, with 2 bases separating them. CDR3 length: 11 residues. From germline, CDR1 is PRHDT and CDR2 FYEKMQ (reference sequence). A word on this clone: Its antigen is currently unknown.

CD45RO-negative CD8 cells positively selected for CCR7 made up the naive population, which excluded terminally differentiated effector memory CD45RA+ cells. The TCR sequence derives from a man aged 25 to 40 in good health. Specimen: naive CD8+ T cells sorted from blood. J is TRBJ2-3 and V is TRBV13; D is undetermined. This CDR3 reads CASSLADTQYF. The CDR3 DNA is TGTGCCAGCAGCTTGGCAGATACGCAGTATTTT.